Following are 5 T cell receptor beta chains from one sample sequenced in a study of blood T cell repertoires in COVID-19 (dated by TCRdb to about 2020). Library construction relied on the immunoSEQ multiplex PCR assay. TCRdb took this table from immuneACCESS and kept in-frame rearrangements with V and J called. Such tables lack part of the clones; where checked against another copy, unresolved V genes explain under half of the gap, and the rest is unexplained. In all, the sample holds 100,000 to 150,000 clones, and more than 70% of those were seen once. The leading ten clones occupy around 3.3% of the sample. Specimen: peripheral blood. These receptors were collected from a woman of 80 years or more with COVID-19, enrolled during active disease.

V and J are TRBV6-5 and TRBJ2-1, with D perhaps matching TRBD2 (5 bases). Per germline, CDR1 MNHEY and CDR2 SVGAGI. The CDR3 covers 12 residues. V was shortened by 7 bases and J by 11 bases, with 15 bases between the two germline ends. CDR3 nucleotides: TGTGCCAGCAACGGACTTCTTGGGCAGCAGTTCTTC. Translating it yields CASNGLLGQQFF.

This chain joins TRBV19 and TRBJ2-4, with TRBD1 identical over 11 bases. J gave up 7 bases and V 3 bases, and 5 bases lay outside the gene matches. The CDR3 loop spans 15 amino acids. Germline assignment: CDR1 LNHDA and CDR2 SQIVND (reference sequence). The CDR3: CASSIQGQGGNIQYF. The CDR3 nucleotides are TGTGCCAGTAGTATCCAGGGACAGGGGGGGAACATTCAGTACTTC.

This chain joins TRBV9 and TRBJ2-1; 9 nucleotides match TRBD2. The CDR3 is 19 amino acids. V was clipped by 0 bases and J by 0 bases; unmatched bases: 10. CDR1 and CDR2 (germline): SGDLS, YYNGEE. CDR3 sequence (DNA): TGTGCCAGCAGCGTAGAGGCTAGCGGGAAACTACGCTCCTACAATGAGCAGTTCTTC. The encoded protein is CASSVEASGKLRSYNEQFF.

This chain uses TRBV3-1 (or the pseudogene TRBV3-2) with TRBJ2-7, with D tentatively TRBD2 (6 bases). CDR3 length: 14 residues. Germline CDR1 is LGHDT and CDR2 is YNNKEL (reference sequence). V lost 0 bases and J lost 4, with 10 bases in between. The CDR3 here is CASSQEASVYEQYF. The CDR3 DNA reads TGTGCCAGCAGCCAAGAGGCTAGCGTGTACGAGCAGTACTTC.

The J gene is TRBJ2-7, the V gene TRBV21-1; whether TRBD2, the table's D call, matches the DNA was not checked. TRBV21-1 is a documented pseudogene. This CDR3 contains 13 residues. The CDR3 sequence is CASIQLEEYEQYF. Here the CDR3 DNA reads TGTGCCAGCATCCAACTAGAAGAGTACGAGCAGTACTTC.